These 27 T cell receptor beta chains were sequenced from one sample in a study of blood T cell dynamics during melanoma immunotherapy. Some clones are missing from TCRdb's copy, which holds only in-frame ones; the method was immunoSEQ multiplex PCR. Of around 4,800 clones listed, about 86% are singletons. The sample's time point: pre-treatment baseline. The sequenced sample was blood, obtained from a patient treated with checkpoint blockade. The origin of the receptors is a human donor with melanoma.

This sequence joins TRBV4-3 and TRBJ2-1, with 10 positions matching TRBD2. The CDR3 totals 16 residues. Germline CDR1 is LGHNA and CDR2 is YSLEER. Germline trimming cut 5 bases from V and 0 bases from J; bases unmatched to any gene: 4. The CDR3 bases are TGCGCCAGCAGCAAACGGACTAGCGGCTCCTACAATGAGCAGTTCTTC. Its translation: CASSKRTSGSYNEQFF.

This clone was seen once. This rearrangement joins TRBV5-1 to TRBJ2-5; 7 bases fit TRBD1. The germline V gene has CDR1 SGHRS and CDR2 YFSETQ. The CDR3 has 16 amino acids. Germline trimming cut 4 bases from V and 0 bases from J; bases unmatched to any gene: 9. The CDR3 here is CASSHGTAPYQETQYF. The CDR3 nucleotides read TGCGCCAGCAGCCACGGGACAGCCCCGTACCAAGAGACCCAGTACTTC.

The genes are TRBV7-3 and TRBJ2-3, with no clear D. The germline gives CDR1 SGHTA, CDR2 FQGTGA. Trimming stripped 4 bases from V and 1 base from J, with 9 bases between. The CDR3 sequence is 14 residues long. In DNA form, the CDR3 reads TGTGCCAGCAGCTCCCGGGCAGGCACAGATACGCAGTATTTT. Protein: CASSSRAGTDTQYF.

This sequence joins TRBV28 and TRBJ2-5, with TRBD1 matching over 10 bases. The CDR3 contains 14 residues. V was pared by 2 bases and J by 6 bases, with 3 bases of the junction left unmatched. CDR1 and CDR2 (germline): MDHEN, SYDVKM. The CDR3: CASSLGQGGKTQYF. The CDR3 nucleotides are TGTGCCAGCAGTTTAGGACAGGGGGGAAAGACCCAGTACTTC.

The chain recombines TRBV7-3 with TRBJ2-3; D is uncertain. Germline assignment: CDR1 SGHTA and CDR2 FQGTGA. This CDR3 contains 15 residues. V was trimmed by 6 bases and J by 2 bases, leaving 15 bases between them. The CDR3 DNA reads TGTGCCAGCAGTCAAGGGATTACTTCCACAGATACGCAGTATTTT. It codes for CASSQGITSTDTQYF.

The chain has TRBV21-1 and TRBJ2-2; the table's D call TRBD2 went unverified against the DNA. TRBV21-1 has pseudogene status. The CDR3 covers 17 residues. The CDR3 DNA reads as TGTGCCAGAACCGACCCTGGCGGGAGGGCCATCGCCGGGGAGCTGTTTTTT. Protein product: CARTDPGGRAIAGELFF.

The chain couples TRBV5-1 to TRBJ2-7, with 11 positions matching TRBD1. The CDR3 totals 14 residues. CDR1 and CDR2 (germline): SGHRS, YFSETQ. V lost 9 bases, J lost 3 bases, and 8 bases stayed unmatched. The CDR3 nucleotides read TGCGCCACCGGGACAGGGGGTCCGGTCTACGAGCAGTACTTC. Translating gives CATGTGGPVYEQYF.

As DNA, the CDR3 is TGTGCCAGCAGTGAAGGATCCTCAAGGGACAGGGGGACAGAGACCCAGTACTTC. Protein sequence: CASSEGSSRDRGTETQYF. The J gene is TRBJ2-5, the V gene TRBV6-1; TRBD1 matches at 11 bases. The junction had 11 bases not matched to a gene; V was cut back by 1 base and J by 4 bases. Germline V gene lookup returns CDR1 MNHNS and CDR2 SASEGT. The CDR3 contains 18 residues.

The V and J genes are TRBV4-2 and TRBJ2-7, with 10 bases identical to TRBD2. The V and J ends lost 1 base and 4 bases, in that order; junction bases with no gene match: 4. Germline lookup yields CDR1 LGHNA and CDR2 YNFKEQ. This CDR3 spans 15 amino acids. The CDR3 reads CASSQGTSGTYEQYF. For the CDR3, the DNA is TGTGCCAGCAGCCAAGGGACTAGCGGAACTTACGAGCAGTACTTC.

The chain recombines TRBV19 with TRBJ2-5, with D uncertain. V lost 3 bases to trimming and J lost 5 bases, with 7 bases between them. This CDR3 is built from 12 residues. Germline V gene lookup returns CDR1 LNHDA and CDR2 SQIVND (reference sequence). CDR3 in amino acids: CASSIRAETQYF. The CDR3, as DNA: TGTGCCAGTAGTATTCGGGCGGAGACCCAGTACTTC.

J is TRBJ1-6 and V is TRBV6-1; 7 nucleotides line up with TRBD1. CDR3 length: 14 residues. Germline trimming cut 6 bases from V and 10 bases from J; bases unmatched to any gene: 9. Germline V gene lookup returns CDR1 MNHNS and CDR2 SASEGT. CDR3 in DNA: TGTGCCAGCAGGTCAGACAGGGAGGACTCACCCCTCCACTTT. The encoded protein is CASRSDREDSPLHF.

In its sample, this clone was seen once. The genes are TRBV30 and TRBJ1-6; D is undetermined. Germline lookup yields CDR1 GTSNPN and CDR2 SVGIG (reference sequence). V dropped 3 bases and J dropped 10 bases, with 16 bases sitting between them. The CDR3 has 14 residues. The CDR3 sequence is CAWRPEDGRSPLHF. In nucleotides, the CDR3 is TGTGCCTGGAGACCTGAGGACGGGCGGTCACCCCTCCACTTT.

CDR3 protein: CASSFLGARETQYF. DNA for the CDR3: TGTGCCAGCAGCTTCTTGGGGGCACGGGAGACCCAGTACTTC. The rearrangement uses TRBV7-8 and TRBJ2-5; a weak D match, TRBD1 (6 bases). CDR1 is SGHVS and CDR2 is FQNEAQ in the germline V gene. Between the trimmed V and J ends, which lost 3 bases and 5 bases, there was a span of 13 bases. This CDR3 is 14 amino acids long.

The chain is built from TRBV11-2 and TRBJ2-2; tentative D call: TRBD1 (6 bases). Germline CDR1 and CDR2: SGHAT and FQNNGV. The CDR3 is 14 residues long. V was pared by 2 bases and J by 6 bases, with 10 bases between. This chain's CDR3 is CASSLFKGAGELFF. CDR3 sequence (DNA): TGTGCCAGCAGCTTATTCAAGGGGGCCGGGGAGCTGTTTTTT.

The chain carries TRBV7-2 and TRBJ2-3; 8 nucleotides line up with TRBD2. The CDR3 loop spans 16 amino acids. V lost 1 base, J lost 1 base, and 4 bases stayed unmatched. Germline CDR1 reads SGHTA; CDR2 reads FQGNSA. The DNA for the CDR3 is TGTGCCAGCAGCTTAGATAAAGCGGGAGGCACAGATACGCAGTATTTT. As protein: CASSLDKAGGTDTQYF.

V usage is TRBV11-2 and J usage is TRBJ2-3, with D unclear. Germline-derived CDR1 and CDR2 are SGHAT and FQNNGV. The germline V and J ends were trimmed by 3 bases and 0 bases, with 10 bases remaining between them. The CDR3 sequence is 15 residues long. The DNA of the CDR3 is TGTGCCAGCAGCTTGTTAGTTGTTAGCACAGATACGCAGTATTTT. Translation: CASSLLVVSTDTQYF.

This rearrangement joins TRBV7-3 to TRBJ2-5; a weak D match, TRBD1 (6 bases). The germline V gene has CDR1 SGHTA and CDR2 FQGTGA. CDR3 length: 16 amino acids. With 5 bases removed from V and 4 bases from J, the gap between germline ends came to 20 bases. The chain's CDR3 is CASSRRRTVGGETQYF. CDR3 sequence (DNA): TGTGCCAGCAGCCGAAGACGGACAGTTGGGGGAGAGACCCAGTACTTC.

This chain links TRBV11-2 with TRBJ2-5; D might be TRBD1 or TRBD2, each matching 5 bases. The length of the CDR3 is 11 residues. From germline, CDR1 is SGHAT and CDR2 FQNNGV. The ends were cut back, 4 bases at V and 5 bases at J, with 5 bases in the middle. CDR3 bases: TGTGCCAGCAGCTGGGGGGAGACCCAGTACTTC. Protein sequence: CASSWGETQYF.

In its sample, this clone was seen once. The rearrangement uses TRBV19 and TRBJ2-6; D remains ambiguous. Trimming removed 5 bases at V and 2 bases at J, with 13 bases between. CDR1 and CDR2 (germline): LNHDA, SQIVND (reference sequence). The CDR3 has 16 residues. DNA of the CDR3: TGTGCCAGTAGTGCCGTATGGACGGCTGGGGCCAACGTCCTGACTTTC. Amino acid sequence: CASSAVWTAGANVLTF.

The chain couples TRBV5-6 to TRBJ1-1; D remains ambiguous. The V end lost 0 bases, the J end lost 1 base, and 7 bases lay between the germline ends. Germline CDR1 and CDR2: SGHDT and YYEEEE. The CDR3 covers 14 residues. The CDR3 sequence: CASSLEGRNTEAFF. The CDR3 nucleotides are TGTGCCAGCAGCTTGGAGGGCCGGAACACTGAAGCTTTCTTT.

The chain joins TRBV11-1 to TRBJ1-2; TRBD1 aligns across 8 bases. The V and J ends lost 5 bases and 8 bases, in that order; junction bases with no gene match: 10. The germline V gene has CDR1 SGHAT and CDR2 FQDESV (reference sequence). This CDR3 is built from 14 residues. In nucleotides, the CDR3 is TGTGCCAGCAGCGGCGACTCGACAGGGGAAGGCTACACCTTC. Translating gives CASSGDSTGEGYTF.

The gene calls are TRBV19 and TRBJ2-7; D gene ambiguous. Per germline, CDR1 LNHDA and CDR2 SQIVND (reference sequence). The CDR3 is made up of 14 amino acids. Trimming removed 5 bases from V and 2 bases from J, with 13 bases in between. CDR3 protein: CASSPRHGPYEQYF. For the CDR3, the DNA is TGTGCCAGTAGTCCCCGACACGGCCCCTACGAGCAGTACTTC.

J is TRBJ2-3 and V is TRBV7-2; TRBD1 matches 8 bases. The V and J ends lost 3 bases and 0 bases, in that order; junction bases with no gene match: 2. Germline V gives CDR1 SGHTA, CDR2 FQGNSA. This CDR3 has 15 residues. CDR3 nucleotides: TGTGCCAGCAGCTTGGGGGACAGGAGCACAGATACGCAGTATTTT. This codes for CASSLGDRSTDTQYF.

The chain joins TRBV27 to TRBJ2-1, with 9 positions matching TRBD1. Germline V gives CDR1 MNHEY, CDR2 SMNVEV (reference sequence). The junction had 5 bases not matched to a gene; V was cut back by 4 bases and J by 7 bases. The length of the CDR3 is 14 residues. The CDR3 region is CASSSGTGLNEQFF. The CDR3 bases are TGTGCCAGCAGTTCCGGGACAGGGTTGAATGAGCAGTTCTTC.

This clone qualifies as large (0.1 to 1%). This sequence joins TRBV2 and TRBJ1-2; D remains unclear. Per the germline V gene, CDR1 is SNHLY and CDR2 is FYNNEI. The V end was cut by 6 bases, the J end by 4 bases, with 9 bases between. The CDR3 loop spans 12 amino acids. The CDR3 loop is CASSWTTYGYTF. In DNA form, the CDR3 reads TGTGCCAGCAGCTGGACTACCTATGGCTACACCTTC.

This clone turned up a few times. The chain has TRBV7-9 and TRBJ2-7, with D possibly being TRBD1 (6 bases). Deletions cut 6 bases from V and 4 bases from J, with 16 bases between. Per germline, CDR1 SEHNR and CDR2 FQNEAQ (reference sequence). The CDR3 contains 14 residues. The CDR3 sequence: CASSHSDRPYEQYF. The CDR3 DNA is TGTGCCAGCAGTCATAGTGACAGGCCGTACGAGCAGTACTTC.

This clone was seen a few times. The V call is TRBV7-2, the J call TRBJ2-2; TRBD1 matches at 7 bases. From germline, CDR1 is SGHTA and CDR2 FQGNSA. CDR3 length: 14 amino acids. Germline trimming cut 10 bases from V and 5 bases from J; bases unmatched to any gene: 10. The CDR3 DNA is TGTGCCACCCTAGGGGGCCCGAGGACCGGGGAGCTGTTTTTT. It yields the protein CATLGGPRTGELFF.